Listed below are T cell receptor beta chains from one sample, sequenced in a study of cytomegalovirus exposure and HLA in healthy donors. Profiling relied on immunoSEQ multiplex PCR, and the TCRdb table lists in-frame clones only, not all of them. The data show around 98,000 clones, 87% seen once. The material sequenced was PBMCs. The source of these receptors is a woman aged 25 to 39 in good health and CMV-seronegative. Both conserved end residues are part of each CDR3. Each record gives: J gene, clone size, D gene, V gene, CDR3 protein, CDR3 DNA. A D gene is named only where the DNA matches it firmly. Clone size is shown for a subset of rows, as once, few, many or a class of expanded clone.

j_gene: TRBJ2-7; abundance: NA; d_gene: TRBD1; v_gene: TRBV19; CDR3aa: CASSMPGQGLSEQYF; CDR3nt: TGTGCCAGTAGTATGCCGGGACAGGGGCTTTCCGAGCAGTACTTC
j_gene: TRBJ2-5; abundance: NA; d_gene: NA; v_gene: TRBV5-4; CDR3aa: CASSLGQGYQETQYF; CDR3nt: TGTGCCAGCAGCTTGGGTCAGGGTTACCAAGAGACCCAGTACTTC
j_gene: TRBJ2-1; abundance: few; d_gene: TRBD2; v_gene: TRBV5-6; CDR3aa: CASSQIAGALNEQFF; CDR3nt: TGTGCCAGCAGCCAAATAGCGGGAGCCTTGAATGAGCAGTTCTTC
j_gene: TRBJ1-5; abundance: few; d_gene: TRBD1; v_gene: TRBV7-2; CDR3aa: CASSLGQGMPQHF; CDR3nt: TGTGCCAGCAGCTTGGGACAGGGTATGCCCCAGCATTTT
j_gene: TRBJ1-2; abundance: NA; d_gene: NA; v_gene: TRBV10-3; CDR3aa: CAFRTSYGYTF; CDR3nt: TGTGCCTTCAGGACAAGCTATGGCTACACCTTC
j_gene: TRBJ2-7; abundance: NA; d_gene: NA; v_gene: TRBV28; CDR3aa: CASSVNRPFPYEQYF; CDR3nt: TGTGCCAGCAGTGTCAACAGGCCCTTCCCCTACGAGCAGTACTTC
j_gene: TRBJ1-6; abundance: NA; d_gene: TRBD1; v_gene: TRBV19; CDR3aa: CASVDRGPSLYSPLHF; CDR3nt: TGTGCCAGTGTCGACAGGGGTCCTTCACTATATTCACCCCTCCACTTT
j_gene: TRBJ1-1; abundance: NA; d_gene: NA; v_gene: TRBV7-2; CDR3aa: CASSLAQEGLNTEAFF; CDR3nt: TGTGCCAGCAGCTTAGCGCAAGAGGGTTTGAACACTGAAGCTTTCTTT
j_gene: TRBJ2-5; abundance: NA; d_gene: NA; v_gene: TRBV6-5; CDR3aa: CASSYRRNPGRETQYF; CDR3nt: TGTGCCAGCAGTTACCGGAGGAATCCTGGTCGGGAGACCCAGTACTTC
j_gene: TRBJ2-1; abundance: NA; d_gene: TRBD2; v_gene: TRBV4-2; CDR3aa: CASSHGGNEQFF; CDR3nt: TGTGCCAGCAGCCACGGGGGGAATGAGCAGTTCTTC
j_gene: TRBJ2-1; abundance: NA; d_gene: TRBD2; v_gene: TRBV5-1; CDR3aa: CASSLGTSGRYNEQFF; CDR3nt: TGCGCCAGCAGCTTGGGAACTAGCGGGCGCTACAATGAGCAGTTCTTC
j_gene: TRBJ2-2; abundance: NA; d_gene: TRBD2; v_gene: TRBV4-3; CDR3aa: CASSPGTVAGGPFSGELFF; CDR3nt: TGCGCCAGCAGCCCTGGGACAGTAGCGGGAGGACCCTTTAGCGGGGAGCTGTTTTTT
j_gene: TRBJ2-7; abundance: NA; d_gene: NA; v_gene: TRBV2; CDR3aa: CASSVGGMVEQYF; CDR3nt: TGTGCCAGCAGTGTAGGCGGGATGGTCGAGCAGTACTTC
j_gene: TRBJ1-2; abundance: NA; d_gene: NA; v_gene: TRBV5-4; CDR3aa: CASSPGEGWGYTF; CDR3nt: TGTGCCAGCAGCCCGGGGGAGGGATGGGGCTACACCTTC
j_gene: TRBJ1-4; abundance: NA; d_gene: TRBD1; v_gene: TRBV2; CDR3aa: CASSEGTGHEKLFF; CDR3nt: TGTGCCAGCAGTGAGGGGACAGGGCATGAAAAACTGTTTTTT
j_gene: TRBJ1-5; abundance: few; d_gene: NA; v_gene: TRBV28; CDR3aa: CASSLSRLRVQPQHF; CDR3nt: TGTGCCAGCAGTTTATCTCGTCTGAGGGTTCAGCCCCAGCATTTT